These 26 T cell receptor beta chains originate from one sample sequenced in a study of blood T cell repertoires in COVID-19. Method: immunoSEQ multiplex PCR; TCRdb's copy keeps in-frame clones and lacks some. Counted here are about 140,000 clones, 65% to 85% occurring once; the ten biggest clones make up under 5%. The sample comprised peripheral blood. The receptor source for this set is a woman aged 55 to 70 with acute or convalescent COVID-19.

The V call is TRBV28, the J call TRBJ2-7, with 8 bases that match TRBD1. The CDR3 contains 18 residues. Germline loops: CDR1 MDHEN, CDR2 SYDVKM. V shed 4 bases and J 7 bases; nucleotides not matched to a gene: 21. The CDR3 sequence: CASSSYGTGDRRAREQYF. In DNA form, the CDR3 reads TGTGCCAGCAGTTCCTACGGGACAGGAGACAGACGAGCAAGGGAGCAGTACTTC. Using reference TRBV28 and TRBJ2-7 for the parts outside the CDR3, the full variable domain is DVKVTQSSRYLVKRTGEKVFLECVQDMDHENMFWYRQDPGLGLRLIYFSYDVKMKEKGDIPEGYSVSREKKERFSLILESASTNQTSMYLCASSSYGTGDRRAREQYFGPGTRLTVT.

The V and J genes are TRBV29-1 and TRBJ2-7; TRBD2 matches at 8 bases. The CDR3 totals 14 residues. J was trimmed by 2 bases and V by 2 bases; bases with no gene match: 5. Germline V gives CDR1 SQVTM, CDR2 ANQGSEA. The CDR3 loop is CSVEPSGPPYEQYF. The CDR3 bases are TGCAGCGTTGAACCTAGCGGGCCACCCTACGAGCAGTACTTC.

V usage is TRBV7-2 and J usage is TRBJ2-7; 8 nucleotides agree with TRBD2. The CDR3 sequence is 15 residues long. The junction had 6 bases not matched to a gene; V was cut back by 5 bases and J by 0 bases. Germline V CDR1 and CDR2: SGHTA, FQGNSA. CDR3 DNA: TGTGCCAGCAGCCAAGCCGGGACTAGCTCCTACGAGCAGTACTTC. Translated, it gives CASSQAGTSSYEQYF.

V is TRBV7-2 and J is TRBJ1-2; the match to TRBD1 covers 7 bases. The CDR3 is made up of 15 amino acids. The V segment lost 5 bases and the J segment 0 bases; nucleotides outside the gene matches: 6. The germline V gene has CDR1 SGHTA and CDR2 FQGNSA. The CDR3 DNA reads TGTGCCAGCAGCCTGCGGGACAGCACTAACTATGGCTACACCTTC. It encodes CASSLRDSTNYGYTF.

CDR3 sequence reads: CASSPPKILPETQYF. For the CDR3, the DNA is TGTGCCAGCAGCCCTCCCAAAATACTCCCAGAGACCCAGTACTTC. This chain connects TRBV6-2 or TRBV6-3 to TRBJ2-5, with unresolved D. This CDR3 is built from 15 residues. Germline CDR1 MNHEY, CDR2 SVGEGT. The V end was cut by 6 bases, the J end by 4 bases, with 18 bases between.

V usage is TRBV5-1 and J usage is TRBJ2-5; 7 bases match TRBD1. The CDR3 covers 15 residues. V shed 0 bases, J shed 2 bases, and the junction held 4 bases outside the gene matches. Germline values: CDR1 SGHRS, CDR2 YFSETQ. CDR3 nucleotide sequence: TGCGCCAGCAGCTTGGGGCAGGGACAGCAAGAGACCCAGTACTTC. This codes for CASSLGQGQQETQYF. The complete variable domain, with remaining parts taken from reference TRBV5-1 and TRBJ2-5, reads KAGVTQTPRYLIKTRGQQVTLSCSPISGHRSVSWYQQTPGQGLQFLFEYFSETQRNKGNFPGRFSGRQFSNSRSEMNVSTLELGDSALYLCASSLGQGQQETQYFGPGTRLLVL.

This chain uses TRBV28 with TRBJ1-6; D is uncertain. In germline, CDR1 is MDHEN, CDR2 SYDVKM. Trimming left V 8 bases short and J 2 bases short, with 7 bases between. The CDR3 runs to 13 residues. The CDR3 is CASQWPYNSPLHF. The CDR3 DNA follows: TGTGCCAGCCAATGGCCCTATAATTCACCCCTCCACTTT. Together with reference TRBV28 and TRBJ1-6, the CDR3 gives the full variable domain: DVKVTQSSRYLVKRTGEKVFLECVQDMDHENMFWYRQDPGLGLRLIYFSYDVKMKEKGDIPEGYSVSREKKERFSLILESASTNQTSMYLCASQWPYNSPLHFGNGTRLTVT.

The count of this clone is one. The chain joins TRBV4-1 to TRBJ1-5; 8 positions agree with TRBD1. The V gene's germline CDR1 is MGHRA and CDR2 YSYEKL. The V segment lost 4 bases and the J segment 5 bases; nucleotides outside the gene matches: 13. The CDR3 has 17 amino acids. CDR3 amino acids: CASSPSPRTGTYQPQHF. CDR3 sequence (DNA): TGCGCCAGCAGCCCAAGTCCTAGGACAGGGACCTATCAGCCCCAGCATTTT.

The CDR3 DNA reads TGTGCCAGTAGCGGGCGCACCTACAATGAGCAGTTCTTC. The encoded protein is CASSGRTYNEQFF. The rearrangement uses TRBV28 and TRBJ2-1; 7 bases line up with TRBD2. The CDR3 has 13 residues. From germline, CDR1 is MDHEN and CDR2 SYDVKM. Unmatched junction bases numbered 4, after V lost 9 bases and J lost 2 bases. The full variable domain, rest sourced from reference TRBV28 and TRBJ2-1, is DVKVTQSSRYLVKRTGEKVFLECVQDMDHENMFWYRQDPGLGLRLIYFSYDVKMKEKGDIPEGYSVSREKKERFSLILESASTNQTSMYLCASSGRTYNEQFFGPGTRLTVL.

This clone occurred a few times. The rearrangement links TRBV5-1 to TRBJ2-1; 7 bases fit TRBD2. Germline V gives CDR1 SGHRS, CDR2 YFSETQ. V shed 3 bases, J shed 0 bases, and the junction held 12 bases outside the gene matches. The CDR3 is made up of 18 amino acids. As DNA, the CDR3 is TGCGCCAGCAGCTGGTCCCCGGCAGCGGGGATCTCCTACAATGAGCAGTTCTTC. Translated: CASSWSPAAGISYNEQFF. Variable domain in full (rest from reference TRBV5-1 and TRBJ2-1): KAGVTQTPRYLIKTRGQQVTLSCSPISGHRSVSWYQQTPGQGLQFLFEYFSETQRNKGNFPGRFSGRQFSNSRSEMNVSTLELGDSALYLCASSWSPAAGISYNEQFFGPGTRLTVL.

This chain joins TRBV7-2 and TRBJ2-1; D is unclear. The CDR3 is 15 amino acids. Germline V gene sequence: CDR1 SGHTA, CDR2 FQGNSA. V gave up 4 bases and J gave up 3 bases, with 13 bases separating them. CDR3 protein: CASSSTMGDYNEQFF. As DNA, the CDR3 is TGTGCCAGCAGCTCGACCATGGGCGACTACAATGAGCAGTTCTTC.

The gene calls are TRBV5-1 and TRBJ2-5, with 9 nucleotides matching TRBD1. CDR1 and CDR2 from the germline V gene are SGHRS and YFSETQ. V lost 0 bases to trimming and J lost 3 bases; unmatched junction nucleotides: 0. CDR3 length: 14 residues. The CDR3 loop reads CASSLGTGEETQYF. CDR3 coding DNA: TGCGCCAGCAGCTTGGGGACAGGGGAAGAGACCCAGTACTTC.

The chain links TRBV7-9 to TRBJ1-3; D call uncertain. This CDR3 is 15 amino acids long. Germline loops: CDR1 SEHNR, CDR2 FQNEAQ (reference sequence). The V gene lost 6 bases and the J gene lost 0 bases, with 12 bases spanning the gap. The CDR3, as DNA: TGTGCCAGCAGAGCTACAGTAAGCTCTGGAAACACCATATATTTT. Its translation: CASRATVSSGNTIYF.

The chain has TRBV5-4 and TRBJ1-6; no reliable D call. CDR3 size: 15 residues. Trimming stripped 0 bases from V and 10 bases from J, with 14 bases between. The germline gives CDR1 SGHNT, CDR2 YYREEE (reference sequence). The CDR3, as DNA: TGTGCCAGCAGCTTGGACGCGGGAGGGTACTCACCCCTCCACTTT. Protein product: CASSLDAGGYSPLHF.

This chain joins TRBV3-1 (or the pseudogene TRBV3-2) and TRBJ1-4; 9 nucleotides match TRBD1. V was pared by 1 base and J by 5 bases, with 5 bases of the junction left unmatched. This CDR3 is 16 amino acids long. CDR1 is LGHDT and CDR2 is YNNKEL in the germline V gene (reference sequence). CDR3 DNA: TGTGCCAGCAGCCAAGGAACAGGGGGCAAAAATGAAAAACTGTTTTTT. Translating it yields CASSQGTGGKNEKLFF.

This clone was seen more than once but under ten times. This sequence joins TRBV12-3 or TRBV12-4 and TRBJ1-1; D not resolved. This CDR3 region has 13 residues. Between the trimmed V and J ends, which lost 6 bases and 5 bases, there was a span of 13 bases. CDR3 sequence (DNA): TGTGCCAGCAGCACCGGTGTGAGGACTGAAGCTTTCTTT. This gives the protein CASSTGVRTEAFF.

The rearrangement joins TRBV30 to TRBJ1-1; no definite D call. Deletions cut 1 base from V and 0 bases from J, with 12 bases between. Per the germline V gene, CDR1 is GTSNPN and CDR2 is SVGIG (reference sequence). The CDR3 sequence is 15 residues long. CDR3 sequence: CAWSGHNFMNTEAFF. CDR3 nucleotide sequence: TGTGCCTGGAGTGGACACAATTTTATGAACACTGAAGCTTTCTTT.

V and J are TRBV2 and TRBJ1-1; the D gene is possibly TRBD1 (6 bases). Germline V gene sequence: CDR1 SNHLY, CDR2 FYNNEI. V lost 6 bases to trimming and J lost 9 bases, with 11 bases between them. This CDR3 has 11 residues. The CDR3 DNA follows: TGTGCCAGCAGAGGGGGAAGGAAAGCTTTCTTT. As protein: CASRGGRKAFF. Based on the CDR3 plus reference TRBV2 and TRBJ1-1, the full variable domain is EPEVTQTPSHQVTQMGQEVILRCVPISNHLYFYWYRQILGQKVEFLVSFYNNEISEKSEIFDDQFSVERPDGSNFTLKIRSTKLEDSAMYFCASRGGRKAFFGQGTRLTVV.

Here the CDR3 reads CASSLDYRRSNSPLHF. CDR3 sequence (DNA): TGCGCCAGCAGCTTGGATTATCGGCGGAGTAATTCACCCCTCCACTTT. The V gene is TRBV5-1, the J gene TRBJ1-6; no definite D call. Germline V gives CDR1 SGHRS, CDR2 YFSETQ. The V end was cut by 0 bases, the J end by 6 bases, with 13 bases between. The CDR3 runs 16 residues.

The genes are TRBV28 and TRBJ2-7, with D possibly matching TRBD1 (5 bases). V gave up 1 base and J gave up 6 bases, with 13 bases separating them. The CDR3 sequence is 14 residues long. The germline V gene encodes CDR1 MDHEN and CDR2 SYDVKM. The chain's CDR3 is CASSLSQGLLEQYF. The CDR3 nucleotides are TGTGCCAGCAGTTTATCCCAGGGTTTGCTCGAGCAGTACTTC.

This clone came up a few times. The chain has TRBV7-2 and TRBJ1-2; 7 nucleotides line up with TRBD1. Trimming removed 7 bases from V and 0 bases from J; junction bases left unmatched: 11. The CDR3 sequence is 16 residues long. The germline gives CDR1 SGHTA, CDR2 FQGNSA. CDR3 DNA sequence: TGTGCCAGCACGCCACGCAAGGGGGCGCCTAACTATGGCTACACCTTC. Its protein is CASTPRKGAPNYGYTF.

The V gene is TRBV9, the J gene TRBJ1-2; D is possibly TRBD1 (6 bases). V lost 0 bases and J lost 8, with 11 bases in between. Germline CDR1 SGDLS, CDR2 YYNGEE. This CDR3 spans 13 amino acids. DNA for the CDR3: TGTGCCAGCAGCGTAGACAGGGCGGAAGGCTACACCTTC. The encoded protein is CASSVDRAEGYTF.

The chain has TRBV28 and TRBJ2-2; 9 nucleotides line up with TRBD2. This CDR3 comprises 16 residues. CDR1 is MDHEN and CDR2 is SYDVKM in the germline V gene. With V trimmed by 9 bases and J by 4 bases, 12 bases remained unmatched. CDR3 in DNA: TGTGCCAGTTTCGGAGGGACTAGCCCCATCACCGGGGAGCTGTTTTTT. Its protein product is CASFGGTSPITGELFF. Filled out from reference TRBV28 and TRBJ2-2, the complete variable domain reads DVKVTQSSRYLVKRTGEKVFLECVQDMDHENMFWYRQDPGLGLRLIYFSYDVKMKEKGDIPEGYSVSREKKERFSLILESASTNQTSMYLCASFGGTSPITGELFFGEGSRLTVL.

The chain recombines TRBV30 with TRBJ1-6; no clear D gene. Trimming took off 2 bases at V and 4 bases at J, with 15 bases between the two ends. The CDR3 is 16 amino acids. In germline, CDR1 is GTSNPN, CDR2 SVGIG (reference sequence). This chain's CDR3 is CAWSRGTEAYNSPLHF. CDR3 nucleotides: TGTGCCTGGAGTCGGGGTACTGAGGCATATAATTCACCCCTCCACTTT.

The chain employs TRBV2 and TRBJ2-6; the D is unclear. Germline V gives CDR1 SNHLY, CDR2 FYNNEI. Trimming shortened V by 6 bases and J by 0 bases, and 9 bases separated the two germline ends. The CDR3 runs to 15 residues. CDR3 nucleotide sequence: TGTGCCAGCAGGGGCCCTATCTCTGGGGCCAACGTCCTGACTTTC. Its translation: CASRGPISGANVLTF.

Comment on this clone: The junction departs from the called germline gene at one end, perhaps through a read error. The rearrangement uses TRBV7-3 and TRBJ2-1; D uncertain. Germline values: CDR1 SGHTA, CDR2 FQGTGA. The CDR3 spans 13 residues. This chain's CDR3 is CASSLKVYTEQFF. For the CDR3, the DNA is TGTGCCAGCAGCTTAAAAGTTTACACTGAGCAGTTCTTC. The whole variable domain, remainder taken from reference TRBV7-3 and TRBJ2-1, is GAGVSQTPSNKVTEKGKYVELRCDPISGHTALYWYRQSLGQGPEFLIYFQGTGAADDSGLPNDRFFAVRPEGSVSTLKIQRTERGDSAVYLCASSLKVYTEQFFGPGTRLTVL.